Described below is a single T cell receptor beta chain sequence and its context. The data are from a study of OX40 agonist ivuxolimab in advanced cancers. Here immunoSEQ multiplex PCR was the method, and the copy in TCRdb shows in-frame clones only, minus some. The sample lists over 45,000 clones, around 85% occurring once. This TCR was recovered from an adult with an advanced solid tumor such as melanoma, head and neck, liver or kidney cancer. The sample was CD4+ or CD8+ T cells sorted from blood, taken in a trial of the OX40 agonist ivuxolimab.

This CDR3 reads CASSRGGIAGHTDTQYF. The CDR3 DNA sequence: TGTGCCAGCAGCCGAGGAGGGATAGCGGGCCACACAGATACGCAGTATTTT. V usage is TRBV14 and J usage is TRBJ2-3; 7 bases line up with TRBD2. The CDR3 loop spans 17 amino acids. The germline gives CDR1 SGHDN, CDR2 FVKESK. V dropped 4 bases and J dropped 2; count of bases not matched to a gene: 12.